Shown below are 9 T cell receptor beta chains from a single sample sequenced in a study of OX40 agonist ivuxolimab in advanced cancers. Repertoires were generated with immunoSEQ multiplex PCR, while TCRdb's copy carries only in-frame clones and drops some. The repertoire has approximately 84,000 clones, 86% of them found once; the top ten carry just under 2%. Sequenced here: CD4+ or CD8+ T cells sorted from blood, sampled in a trial of the OX40 agonist ivuxolimab. These receptors were taken from an adult with an advanced solid tumor such as melanoma, head and neck, liver or kidney cancer.

This rearrangement joins TRBV4-1 to TRBJ2-2, with TRBD2 matching 9 bases. Germline V lookup: CDR1 MGHRA, CDR2 YSYEKL. V dropped 0 bases and J dropped 9; count of bases not matched to a gene: 17. CDR3 length: 19 residues. The CDR3 spells CASSQDEGHWTSEGRELFF. CDR3 DNA: TGCGCCAGCAGCCAAGACGAAGGGCACTGGACTAGCGAGGGAAGGGAGCTGTTTTTT.

The V gene is TRBV7-2, the J gene TRBJ1-1, with D perhaps TRBD1 (5 bases). CDR1 is SGHTA and CDR2 is FQGNSA in the germline V gene. This CDR3 comprises 16 residues. Trimming removed 5 bases from V and 0 bases from J, with 16 bases in between. The CDR3 protein is CASSPLFSGLNTEAFF. The CDR3 nucleotides read TGTGCCAGCAGCCCTCTATTTTCGGGGCTGAACACTGAAGCTTTCTTT. Full variable domain (missing parts from reference TRBV7-2 and TRBJ1-1): GAGVSQSPSNKVTEKGKDVELRCDPISGHTALYWYRQSLGQGLEFLIYFQGNSAPDKSGLPSDRFSAERTGGSVSTLTIQRTQQEDSAVYLCASSPLFSGLNTEAFFGQGTRLTVV.

J is TRBJ2-2 and V is TRBV28, with D hard to call. The CDR3 extends over 15 amino acids. V was pared by 5 bases and J by 6 bases, with 16 bases between. The germline gives CDR1 MDHEN, CDR2 SYDVKM. The CDR3 nucleotides are TGTGCCAGCAGTGCTGGGGTCCTCTTGGCCGGGGAGCTGTTTTTT. This translates into CASSAGVLLAGELFF. The variable domain in full, completed from reference TRBV28 and TRBJ2-2, reads DVKVTQSSRYLVKRTGEKVFLECVQDMDHENMFWYRQDPGLGLRLIYFSYDVKMKEKGDIPEGYSVSREKKERFSLILESASTNQTSMYLCASSAGVLLAGELFFGEGSRLTVL.

This clone was detected only once. The rearrangement links TRBV2 to TRBJ2-7, with TRBD1 matching 9 bases. The CDR3 spans 15 residues. Germline loops: CDR1 SNHLY, CDR2 FYNNEI. Trimming removed 11 bases from V and 7 bases from J; junction bases left unmatched: 18. Here the CDR3 DNA reads TGTGCCTCTACACCCGGGACAGGGATGTTGGGGGAGCAGTACTTC. Translating it yields CASTPGTGMLGEQYF.

J is TRBJ2-7 and V is TRBV7-9; 7 nucleotides agree with TRBD1. This CDR3 is 14 amino acids long. The trim removed 5 bases at V and 3 bases at J, leaving 7 bases unmatched. Germline CDR1 SEHNR, CDR2 FQNEAQ (reference sequence). This CDR3 reads CASSVRDRIYEQYF. The CDR3 DNA is TGTGCCAGCAGCGTCCGGGACAGAATCTACGAGCAGTACTTC.

The chain couples TRBV28 to TRBJ1-5; D unresolved. The CDR3 spans 15 residues. The V gene's germline CDR1 is MDHEN and CDR2 SYDVKM. V was cut by 5 bases and J by 0 bases, with 11 bases left in between. CDR3 in amino acids: CASSPPGSSNQPQHF. As DNA, the CDR3 is TGTGCCAGCAGTCCTCCCGGGAGTAGCAATCAGCCCCAGCATTTT.

The sample holds a few counts of this clone. V gene TRBV5-1 combines with J gene TRBJ2-1, with 11 bases identical to TRBD2. This CDR3 spans 17 amino acids. Germline CDR1 is SGHRS and CDR2 is YFSETQ. V gave up 4 bases and J gave up 7 bases; unmatched junction bases: 13. The chain's CDR3 is CASSHSGGTSGGNEQFF. CDR3 nucleotides: TGCGCCAGCAGCCATTCTGGCGGGACTAGCGGTGGTAATGAGCAGTTCTTC.

The chain recombines TRBV11-2 with TRBJ2-7, with D perhaps TRBD1 or TRBD2 (5 bases each). CDR1 is SGHAT and CDR2 is FQNNGV in the germline V gene. This CDR3 is 14 amino acids long. Trimming removed 8 bases at V and 3 bases at J, with 17 bases between. The chain's CDR3 is CASGEGRTNYEQYF. The CDR3 DNA sequence: TGTGCCAGCGGAGAGGGACGGACCAACTACGAGCAGTACTTC.

V and J are TRBV5-5 and TRBJ1-1; D uncertain. From germline, CDR1 is SGHKS and CDR2 YYEKEE (reference sequence). This CDR3 has 15 residues. Trimming removed 0 bases from V and 4 bases from J, with 13 bases in between. The CDR3 sequence is CASSLGLLRGTEAFF. The DNA for the CDR3 is TGTGCCAGCAGCTTGGGTCTGCTCCGAGGCACTGAAGCTTTCTTT.